This T cell receptor delta chain was found in a study of Vδ1+ human thymocytes. Study-wide findings and caveats: In the thymus, TRG and TRD repertoires looked highly polyclonal with Gaussian CDR3 lengths.

Extracted RNA was reverse transcribed into cDNA. The CDR3 regions were amplified by multiplex PCR from V-gene primers to a constant-region primer. TCRdb re-called clones from the multiplex PCR reads via CATT. The repertoire holds just under 55,000 delta-chain clones, around a sixth seen once, with roughly 0.5% in the top ten. This clone showed up just a few times. Its target is not known. The junction departs from germline at one end; a sequencing error may be responsible. Germline CDR1 TSWWSYY, CDR2 QGS. CDR3 length: 14 amino acids. Input material: Vdelta1+ gamma-delta thymocytes from the thymus. The subset is: FACS-sorted CD3+ TCRalphabeta- TCRVdelta1+ TCRVdelta2- thymocytes. This sequence originates from a boy younger than two who had congenital heart surgery. The chain is built from TRDV1 and TRDJ1; no reliable D call. CDR3 residues: CALGDPTYTDKPIF. CDR3 nucleotides: TGTGCTCTTGGGGACCCGACGTACACCGATAAACCCATCTTT.